The source of this T cell receptor (beta chain) is a study of OX40 agonist ivuxolimab in advanced cancers. Findings and limits, study-wide: CD4+ and CD8+ blood T cells expanded clonally by week 6 at 0.1 to 3.0 mg/kg. Compared with others, partial responders at 0.1-3.0 mg/kg displayed clonal expansion among the lowest.

A word on this clone: Its antigen is not known.

V was trimmed by 4 bases and J by 6 bases, leaving 21 bases between them. The CDR3 loop spans 16 amino acids. CDR1 is MRHNA and CDR2 is SNTAGT in the germline V gene. Here immunoSEQ multiplex PCR was the method, and the copy in TCRdb shows in-frame clones only, minus some. The data show 98,000 or so clones, approximately 86% seen once. The sequenced sample was CD4+ or CD8+ T cells sorted from blood, obtained in a trial of the OX40 agonist ivuxolimab. J is TRBJ1-2 and V is TRBV6-4; no clear D. This TCR came from an adult with an advanced solid tumor such as melanoma, head and neck, liver or kidney cancer. The CDR3 DNA follows: TGTGCCAGCAGTGTACGGGTTACAAGAAATCCTAATGGCTACACCTTC. Residues: CASSVRVTRNPNGYTF.